This TCR beta chain comes out of a study of cytomegalovirus exposure and HLA in healthy donors. Study background: One earlier analysis, a look at 180 million or so T cells, found some 100 million unique TCR beta sequences.

The donors gave bone marrow, and they were healthy. This clone has only one observation. Its specificity is unknown. From germline, CDR1 is SEHNR and CDR2 FQNEAQ (reference sequence). Trimming at V came to 2 bases and at J to 2 bases, leaving 6 bases not matched to a gene. CDR3 length equals 15 residues. The PCR employed 60 Vbeta primers together with 13 Jbeta primers. Original processing methods: Later reanalysis found roughly 80 million unique TCR beta chains, 9 million to 12 million of them shared. Some clones are missing from TCRdb's copy, which holds only in-frame ones; the method was immunoSEQ multiplex PCR. V and J calls and clone size are given by that table; D and trimming were obtained from the DNA. The sample lists around 140,000 clones, roughly four fifths seen once, with 0.75% to 0.95% in the top ten. The study's findings and limits: In a later analysis, most CMV-associated TCR beta chains appeared HLA-restricted.

Sequencing was performed on PBMCs. V is TRBV7-9 and J is TRBJ2-7; 7 nucleotides align to TRBD1. The source of this sequence is a woman aged 55-75 years in good health and CMV-seronegative. CDR3 residues: CASSLLGDRAYEQYF. The CDR3 region has the DNA TGTGCCAGCAGCTTACTCGGAGACAGGGCCTACGAGCAGTACTTC. The variable domain in full, completed from reference TRBV7-9 and TRBJ2-7, reads DTGVSQNPRHKITKRGQNVTFRCDPISEHNRLYWYRQTLGQGPEFLTYFQNEAQLEKSRLLSDRFSAERPKGSFSTLEIQRTEQGDSAMYLCASSLLGDRAYEQYFGPGTRLTVT.